These 32 T cell receptor beta chains were all obtained from the same sample, sequenced in a study of blood T cells in healthy people across ages. The authors ran a second PCR of roughly 6 to 12 cycles using a sample-barcoded 5' primer and a J-beta primer mix. TCRdb re-analysed the 5' RACE reads in MiXCR, keeping a single row per CDR3 protein. The sample has roughly 1,500,000 distinct CDR3 sequences, roughly 40% seen once; the top ten hold 6.5% to 10%. Sequenced material: blood. Receptor source: a woman aged 18-29 years in good health.

This clonotype was picked up a small number of times. The chain has TRBV20-1 and TRBJ2-1; the D gene is possibly TRBD2 (5 bases). V was shortened by 3 bases and J by 13 bases, with 16 bases between the two germline ends. Germline loops: CDR1 DFQATT, CDR2 SNEGSKA (reference sequence). This CDR3 is 12 amino acids long. CDR3 region: CSASQPPGRQFF. CDR3 DNA sequence: TGCAGTGCTAGCCAACCTCCGGGAAGACAGTTCTTC.

This clonotype was picked up many times. The chain is built from TRBV27 and TRBJ2-2, with 13 nucleotides matching TRBD2. This CDR3 is built from 13 residues. V was clipped by 5 bases and J by 16 bases; unmatched bases: 7. Germline V gives CDR1 MNHEY, CDR2 SMNVEV (reference sequence). The CDR3 sequence: CASSAGLAGRTFF. The CDR3 bases are TGTGCCAGCAGTGCGGGACTAGCGGGGCGCACGTTTTTT.

In its sample, this clonotype was seen many times. This chain joins TRBV10-3 and TRBJ2-5, with TRBD2 as a possible D gene (6 bases). The CDR3 has 14 residues. The V end lost 3 bases, the J end lost 5 bases, and 13 bases lay between the germline ends. The germline V gene has CDR1 ENHRY and CDR2 SYGVKD. CDR3 in DNA: TGTGCCATCAGTGACGGGAGCGTGTTGGAGACCCAGTACTTC. Its protein is CAISDGSVLETQYF.

This clonotype has more than one count but fewer than ten. This sequence joins TRBV4-1 and TRBJ2-5; 9 bases match TRBD2. CDR3 length: 15 residues. Germline V gene lookup returns CDR1 MGHRA and CDR2 YSYEKL. V shed 3 bases and J 5 bases; nucleotides not matched to a gene: 7. The CDR3 reads CASSQGVAGDETQYF. CDR3 DNA: TGCGCCAGCAGCCAGGGAGTAGCGGGGGACGAGACCCAGTACTTC.

This clonotype was counted ten times or more. The chain carries TRBV7-2 and TRBJ2-5; D not resolved. This CDR3 is built from 13 residues. CDR1 is SGHTA, CDR2 FQGNSA, per germline. V shed 0 bases and J shed 3 bases, with 5 bases lying between them. CDR3 sequence (DNA): TGTGCCAGCAGCTTAGCCATGAAAGAGACCCAGTACTTC. Translating gives CASSLAMKETQYF. The whole variable domain, filled in from reference TRBV7-2 and TRBJ2-5, reads GAGVSQSPSNKVTEKGKDVELRCDPISGHTALYWYRQSLGQGLEFLIYFQGNSAPDKSGLPSDRFSAERTGGSVSTLTIQRTQQEDSAVYLCASSLAMKETQYFGPGTRLLVL.

The chain recombines TRBV20-1 with TRBJ2-5; D is unclear. Germline CDR1 DFQATT, CDR2 SNEGSKA (reference sequence). Trimming left V 5 bases short and J 4 bases short, with 14 bases between. The CDR3 has 13 residues. CDR3 nucleotide sequence: TGCAGTGCTTGGGCGGTGATGTCAGAGACCCAGTACTTC. Translated, it gives CSAWAVMSETQYF.

This clonotype was counted a single time. The rearrangement links TRBV27 to TRBJ1-2; a weak D match, TRBD1 (5 bases). The V and J ends lost 8 bases and 4 bases respectively, with 14 bases between them. The CDR3 is 13 amino acids. Germline values: CDR1 MNHEY, CDR2 SMNVEV (reference sequence). The CDR3 loop is CASGPGRRYGYTF. The CDR3 region has the DNA TGTGCCAGCGGCCCGGGACGGCGCTATGGCTACACCTTC.

V and J are TRBV3-1 and TRBJ2-5; 9 bases agree with TRBD1. With the DNA end fitting TRBJ2-7 better, the J assignment may be wrong. CDR3 length equals 15 residues. Germline V gives CDR1 LGHDT, CDR2 YNNKEL (reference sequence). The DNA for the CDR3 is TGTGCCAGCAGCCAAGTGGGACAGGGAGACTACGAGCAGTACTTC. Amino acids: CASSQVGQGDYEQYF.

In this sample, this clonotype turned up once. The chain couples TRBV6-1 to TRBJ2-5; 11 bases are a match to TRBD1. Matching the DNA end better, TRBJ2-7 makes the J call doubtful. Germline V gene data show CDR1 as MNHNS and CDR2 as SASEGT. CDR3 length: 13 amino acids. The CDR3 sequence is CASRGTGGGEQYF. The CDR3 nucleotides are TGTGCCAGCAGGGGGACAGGGGGGGGCGAGCAGTACTTC.

The chain recombines TRBV20-1 with TRBJ1-1; D remains unclear. Germline CDR1 and CDR2: DFQATT and SNEGSKA (reference sequence). The V end was cut by 0 bases, the J end by 5 bases, with 10 bases between. There are 13 residues in the CDR3. The CDR3 region is CSAREQSFTEAFF. CDR3 coding DNA: TGCAGTGCTAGAGAACAGTCGTTTACTGAAGCTTTCTTT.

This clonotype was recorded a few times. This sequence joins TRBV5-5 and TRBJ1-4; D uncertain. The CDR3 is made up of 16 amino acids. Per germline, CDR1 SGHKS and CDR2 YYEKEE (reference sequence). Trimming shortened V by 4 bases and J by 7 bases, and 20 bases separated the two germline ends. This CDR3 reads CASSLDWVERGEKLFF. The DNA for the CDR3 is TGTGCCAGCAGCCTGGACTGGGTTGAACGGGGTGAAAAACTGTTTTTT.

This clonotype was detected ten times or more. The chain is built from TRBV12-3 or TRBV12-4 and TRBJ2-3; D remains ambiguous. V shed 2 bases and J shed 2 bases, with 5 bases lying between them. The CDR3 consists of 13 residues. As DNA, the CDR3 is TGTGCCAGCAGTTTACAGGTCACAGATACGCAGTATTTT. Translated, it gives CASSLQVTDTQYF.

V gene TRBV7-9 combines with J gene TRBJ1-6, with D possibly matching TRBD1 (6 bases). Germline V gives CDR1 SEHNR, CDR2 FQNEAQ (reference sequence). V was pared by 7 bases and J by 0 bases, with 10 bases between. The CDR3 spans 15 residues. The CDR3 here is CASTGVSSYNSPLHF. CDR3 sequence (DNA): TGTGCCAGCACAGGGGTGAGCTCCTATAATTCACCCCTCCACTTT.

In its sample, this clonotype was seen once. V gene TRBV27 combines with J gene TRBJ1-6; D is possibly TRBD1 (5 bases). Germline loops: CDR1 MNHEY, CDR2 SMNVEV (reference sequence). V was clipped by 6 bases and J by 10 bases, with 16 bases between them. The CDR3 length is 14 residues. For the CDR3, the DNA is TGTGCCAGCAGCGTACGCGCAAGGGGATCACCCCTCCACTTT. Its translation is CASSVRARGSPLHF.

This clonotype was counted only a few times. V and J are TRBV6-2 or TRBV6-3 and TRBJ1-5; possibly TRBD1 for D (6 bases). This CDR3 has 16 amino acids. V lost 5 bases and J 5 bases, leaving 19 bases between the germline ends. CDR1 and CDR2 (germline): MNHEY, SVGEGT. CDR3 amino acids: CASSTTPLQGYQPQHF. The CDR3 DNA sequence: TGTGCCAGCAGTACCACCCCTTTACAGGGCTATCAGCCCCAGCATTTT.

The chain carries TRBV29-1 and TRBJ2-7; TRBD1 aligns across 8 bases. The tail of the sequence fits TRBJ2-5 better, so the J call may be wrong. CDR1 and CDR2 from the germline V gene are SQVTM and ANQGSEA. The CDR3 totals 14 residues. The CDR3 here is CSPTGAGGEETQYF. The CDR3 nucleotides read TGCAGCCCCACTGGGGCAGGGGGCGAGGAGACCCAGTACTTC.

The gene calls are TRBV25-1 and TRBJ2-1; no clear D. Per germline, CDR1 MGHDK and CDR2 SYGVNS. This CDR3 has 15 residues. Between the trimmed V and J ends, which lost 2 bases and 8 bases, there was a span of 16 bases. The CDR3: CASSEARIIGDEQFF. The CDR3 coding sequence is TGTGCCAGCAGTGAAGCTAGAATCATCGGCGATGAGCAGTTCTTC.

Comments on this clonotype: Germline and junction disagree at one end, which may indicate a read error. The CDR3 DNA reads as TGTACCACCAGTGATTTCACCGGGACAGGGGTGGATACGCAGTATTTT. Protein: CTTSDFTGTGVDTQYF. V gene TRBV24-1 combines with J gene TRBJ2-3; 10 bases line up with TRBD1. This CDR3 region has 16 residues. Germline V gene data show CDR1 as KGHDR and CDR2 as SFDVKD.

This chain links TRBV2 with TRBJ2-3, with D unresolved. V was cut by 6 bases and J by 2 bases, with 9 bases left in between. Germline-derived CDR1 and CDR2 are SNHLY and FYNNEI. This CDR3 is built from 13 residues. The CDR3 here is CASSKTATDTQYF. The CDR3 bases are TGTGCCAGCAGCAAAACAGCCACAGATACGCAGTATTTT.

In its sample, this clonotype was seen a few times. The V and J genes are TRBV6-5 and TRBJ1-1; the match to TRBD1 covers 10 bases. The V segment lost 2 bases and the J segment 3 bases; nucleotides outside the gene matches: 24. In germline, CDR1 is MNHEY, CDR2 SVGAGI. The CDR3 totals 22 residues. In nucleotides, the CDR3 is TGTGCCAGCAGTTACGGGGCACACCGGGACAGGGGTTATCGTCTTGGGGACACTGAAGCTTTCTTT. It specifies CASSYGAHRDRGYRLGDTEAFF.

This clonotype appeared a few times. J is TRBJ2-1 and V is TRBV9; 10 positions match TRBD2. V trimming: 3 bases; J trimming: 2 bases; junction bases outside the gene matches: 5. Germline CDR1 SGDLS, CDR2 YYNGEE. The CDR3 runs 16 residues. The CDR3 is CASSAGGTSAYNEQFF. CDR3 nucleotides: TGTGCCAGCAGCGCGGGGGGGACTAGCGCCTACAATGAGCAGTTCTTC.

In its sample, this clonotype was seen a few times. J is TRBJ2-1 and V is TRBV20-1; 9 bases agree with TRBD1. CDR3 length: 16 residues. Germline V gives CDR1 DFQATT, CDR2 SNEGSKA (reference sequence). The trim removed 2 bases at V and 4 bases at J, leaving 9 bases unmatched. DNA for the CDR3: TGCAGTGCTAGAAACCCTAACAGGGGGCTTTACAATGAGCAGTTCTTC. It specifies CSARNPNRGLYNEQFF.

This clonotype was seen ten or more times. J is TRBJ2-3 and V is TRBV29-1, with D maybe TRBD2 (5 bases). V gave up 5 bases and J gave up 6 bases, with 18 bases separating them. Germline CDR1 SQVTM, CDR2 ANQGSEA. The CDR3 is made up of 14 amino acids. CDR3 residues: CSVSHGNPKDTQYF. CDR3 nucleotide sequence: TGCAGCGTTTCCCACGGGAATCCCAAGGATACGCAGTATTTT.

The J gene is TRBJ2-1, the V gene TRBV7-7, with no clear D. The germline V gene encodes CDR1 SSHAT and CDR2 FNYEAQ (reference sequence). The CDR3 spans 16 residues. The V end was cut by 5 bases, the J end by 4 bases, with 18 bases between. CDR3 sequence (DNA): TGTGCCAGCAGCCCTGACCCGGCGGTCAGGTACAATGAGCAGTTCTTC. Amino acid sequence: CASSPDPAVRYNEQFF.

The V call is TRBV3-1, the J call TRBJ1-5; D unclear. V lost 5 bases and J lost 5, with 13 bases in between. The germline gives CDR1 LGHDT, CDR2 YNNKEL (reference sequence). The CDR3 is made up of 14 amino acids. CDR3 amino acids: CASSSSAGDQPQHF. CDR3 nucleotides: TGTGCCAGCAGCTCGTCGGCGGGCGATCAGCCCCAGCATTTT.

The gene calls are TRBV3-1 and TRBJ1-4; weak D call: TRBD1 (5 bases). Germline-derived CDR1 and CDR2 are LGHDT and YNNKEL (reference sequence). The CDR3 has 18 amino acids. Trimming removed 4 bases from V and 0 bases from J, with 18 bases in between. This CDR3 is CASSPTASRAATNEKLFF. The CDR3 region has the DNA TGTGCCAGCAGCCCCACCGCTAGCAGGGCCGCAACTAATGAAAAACTGTTTTTT.

This clonotype was recorded a few times. The V gene is TRBV5-4, the J gene TRBJ2-7, with D perhaps TRBD2 (6 bases). CDR1 is SGHNT, CDR2 YYREEE, per germline (reference sequence). V lost 1 base and J 3 bases, leaving 14 bases between the germline ends. The CDR3 covers 15 residues. The CDR3 reads CASSLLGSNYYEQYF. CDR3 in DNA: TGTGCCAGCAGCTTGCTCGGGAGTAACTACTACGAGCAGTACTTC.

A few counts support this clonotype. The chain joins TRBV20-1 to TRBJ2-7, with D uncertain. CDR1 is DFQATT and CDR2 is SNEGSKA in the germline V gene (reference sequence). The CDR3 extends over 13 amino acids. V was trimmed by 7 bases and J by 4 bases, leaving 17 bases between them. The CDR3 region is CSVRTRNLYEQYF. Here the CDR3 DNA reads TGCAGTGTTCGAACGAGAAATCTTTACGAGCAGTACTTC.

This clonotype was observed a handful of times. The rearrangement joins TRBV4-1 to TRBJ1-4; D gene uncertain. Germline assignment: CDR1 MGHRA and CDR2 YSYEKL. This CDR3 spans 16 amino acids. Trimming took 3 bases from V and 8 from J, leaving 19 bases between them. The DNA for the CDR3 is TGCGCCAGCAGCCACAAGCTGGCTGCTAGAGAAGAAAAACTGTTTTTT. The encoded protein is CASSHKLAAREEKLFF.

The J gene is TRBJ2-5, the V gene TRBV29-1, with D maybe TRBD2 (6 bases). Germline V lookup: CDR1 SQVTM, CDR2 ANQGSEA. The ends were cut back, 7 bases at V and 11 bases at J, with 23 bases in the middle. The CDR3 spans 13 residues. DNA of the CDR3: TGCAGCGCAGGGACTCCGGGCAACAATGAGCAGTACTTC. It specifies CSAGTPGNNEQYF.

The rearrangement links TRBV20-1 to TRBJ2-2; TRBD2 matches 13 bases. This CDR3 is 15 amino acids long. J was trimmed by 7 bases and V by 4 bases; bases with no gene match: 6. Germline V gene sequence: CDR1 DFQATT, CDR2 SNEGSKA (reference sequence). CDR3 nucleotides: TGCAGTGCTACCCACGGGACTAGCGGGGTCGGGGAGCTGTTTTTT. It specifies CSATHGTSGVGELFF.

In regard to this clonotype: At one end the junction does not follow the germline gene, possibly because of a read error. The V call is TRBV6-5, the J call TRBJ2-1; 11 bases fit TRBD2. CDR3 length: 18 residues. Germline V gene sequence: CDR1 MNHEY, CDR2 SVGAGI. CDR3 loop: CASSYFLAGGGIYNGQFF. The DNA for the CDR3 is TGTGCCAGCAGTTACTTCCTAGCGGGAGGAGGAATTTACAATGGGCAGTTCTTC.